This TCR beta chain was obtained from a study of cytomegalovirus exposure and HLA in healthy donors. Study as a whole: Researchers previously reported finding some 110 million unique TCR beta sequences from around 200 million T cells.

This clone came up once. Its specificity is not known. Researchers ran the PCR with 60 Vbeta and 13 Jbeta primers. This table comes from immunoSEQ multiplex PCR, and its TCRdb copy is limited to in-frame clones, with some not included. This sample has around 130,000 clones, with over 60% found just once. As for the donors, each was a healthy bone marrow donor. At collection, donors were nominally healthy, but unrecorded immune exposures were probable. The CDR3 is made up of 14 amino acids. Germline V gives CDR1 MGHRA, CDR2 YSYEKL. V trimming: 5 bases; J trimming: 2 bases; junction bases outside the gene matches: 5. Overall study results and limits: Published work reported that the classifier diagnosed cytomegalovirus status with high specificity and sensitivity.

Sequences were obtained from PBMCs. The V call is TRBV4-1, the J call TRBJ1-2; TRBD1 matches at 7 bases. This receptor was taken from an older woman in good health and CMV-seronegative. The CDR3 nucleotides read TGCGCCAGCAGCTTGAGGGACAGAAACTATGGCTACACCTTC. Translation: CASSLRDRNYGYTF.